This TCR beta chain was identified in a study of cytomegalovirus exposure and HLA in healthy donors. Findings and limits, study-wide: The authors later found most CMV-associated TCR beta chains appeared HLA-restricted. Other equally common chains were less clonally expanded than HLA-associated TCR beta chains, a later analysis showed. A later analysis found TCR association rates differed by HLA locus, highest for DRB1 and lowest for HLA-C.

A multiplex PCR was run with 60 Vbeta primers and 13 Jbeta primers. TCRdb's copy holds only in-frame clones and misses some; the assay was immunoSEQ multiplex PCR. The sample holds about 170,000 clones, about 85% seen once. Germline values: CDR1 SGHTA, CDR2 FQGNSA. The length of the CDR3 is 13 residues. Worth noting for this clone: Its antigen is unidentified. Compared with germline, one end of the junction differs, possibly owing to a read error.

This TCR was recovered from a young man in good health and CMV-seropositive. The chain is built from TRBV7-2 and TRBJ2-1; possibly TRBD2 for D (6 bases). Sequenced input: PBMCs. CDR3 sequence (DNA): TGTGCCAGCAGCTTAACTAGCTACGATGAGCAGTTCTTC. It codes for CASSLTSYDEQFF.